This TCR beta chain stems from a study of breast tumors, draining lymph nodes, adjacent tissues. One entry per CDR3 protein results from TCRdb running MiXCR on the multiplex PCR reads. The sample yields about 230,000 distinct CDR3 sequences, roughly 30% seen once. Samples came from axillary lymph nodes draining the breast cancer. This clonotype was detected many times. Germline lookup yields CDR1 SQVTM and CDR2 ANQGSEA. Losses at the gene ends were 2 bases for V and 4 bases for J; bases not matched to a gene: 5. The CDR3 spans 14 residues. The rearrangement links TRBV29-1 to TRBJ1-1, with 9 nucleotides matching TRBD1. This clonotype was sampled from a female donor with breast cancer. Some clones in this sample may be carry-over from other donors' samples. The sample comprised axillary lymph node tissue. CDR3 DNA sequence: TGCAGCGTTGAAAGAACAGGGGGCGTCACTGAAGCTTTCTTT. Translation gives CSVERTGGVTEAFF.